This T cell receptor beta chain was documented in a study of blood T cell repertoires in COVID-19. Across the study: Researchers got acute and convalescent COVID-19 samples from the United States, Italy and Spain. From T cells, B-cell-depleted T cells, or PBMCs came the material, which was cDNA or gDNA.

Original processing methods: Amplified reference gene primers provided the basis for estimating nucleated cell counts. This table comes from immunoSEQ multiplex PCR, and its TCRdb copy is limited to in-frame clones, with some not included. V and J calls and clone size are as listed in that table; D and trimming were resolved from the DNA. Of about 53,000 clones in the sample, roughly four fifths were seen once. Germline assignment: CDR1 SGDLS and CDR2 YYNGEE. Trimming removed 4 bases from V and 3 bases from J; junction bases left unmatched: 12. This CDR3 region has 20 residues. V usage is TRBV9 and J usage is TRBJ2-2; 16 nucleotides agree with TRBD2. The sequenced material came from peripheral blood. The TCR was taken from a human donor in a cohort sampled during active COVID-19. CDR3 sequence: CASSSYLGTSGRADTGELFF. CDR3 DNA: TGTGCCAGCAGCTCCTACCTCGGGACTAGCGGGAGGGCCGACACCGGGGAGCTGTTTTTT.